Ten or more counts support the clone carrying this TCR beta chain. MiXCR, applied by TCRdb to the RT-PCR reads, yields one record per CDR3 protein. The data show tens of thousands of distinct CDR3 sequences, roughly 5.1% seen once. The record originates from a study of patients and donors after allogeneic stem cell transplantation. The TCR comes from a human donor who was either an allogeneic HSCT recipient or a stem cell or donor lymphocyte infusion donor (not recorded which). It is not recorded whose cells these are; they may come from a transplant donor. The source material was blood, either unsorted or a sorted T cell fraction (not recorded which).

The CDR3 here is CASSLDRASYEQYF. As DNA, the CDR3 is TGTGCCAGCAGCTTAGACAGGGCGTCCTACGAGCAGTACTTC. The chain employs TRBV7-2 and TRBJ2-7, with D maybe TRBD1 (6 bases). The CDR3 totals 14 residues. Trimming pared 1 base from V and 1 base from J, leaving 8 bases between. CDR1 and CDR2 (germline): SGHTA, FQGNSA.